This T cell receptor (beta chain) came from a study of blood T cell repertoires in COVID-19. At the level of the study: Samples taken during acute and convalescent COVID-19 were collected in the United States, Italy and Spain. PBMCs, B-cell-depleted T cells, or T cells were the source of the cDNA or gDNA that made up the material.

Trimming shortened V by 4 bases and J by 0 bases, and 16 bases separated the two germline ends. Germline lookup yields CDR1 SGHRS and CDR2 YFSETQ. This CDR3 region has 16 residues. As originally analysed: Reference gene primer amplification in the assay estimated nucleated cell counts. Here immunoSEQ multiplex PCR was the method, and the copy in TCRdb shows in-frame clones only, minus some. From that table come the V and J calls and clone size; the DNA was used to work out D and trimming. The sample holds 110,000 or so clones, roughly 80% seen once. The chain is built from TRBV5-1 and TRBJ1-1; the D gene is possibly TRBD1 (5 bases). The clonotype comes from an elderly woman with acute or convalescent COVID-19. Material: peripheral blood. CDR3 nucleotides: TGCGCCAGCAGCCCCCAATCAACAGGATTGAACACTGAAGCTTTCTTT. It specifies CASSPQSTGLNTEAFF.